Listed here are 18 T cell receptor beta chains from one sample, sequenced in a study of cytotoxic CD8 clonotypes in ibrutinib-treated CLL. Clones were read by immunoSEQ multiplex PCR, and TCRdb kept only the in-frame ones, dropping some. The sample lists roughly 56,000 clones; approximately 75% were seen once. The sequences come from PBMCs, collected after 12 months of ibrutinib treatment. The source of these receptors is a human donor with chronic lymphocytic leukemia.

The chain recombines TRBV4-1 with TRBJ2-7; 9 nucleotides match TRBD2. V dropped 0 bases and J dropped 4; count of bases not matched to a gene: 7. Germline V gives CDR1 MGHRA, CDR2 YSYEKL. The CDR3 is made up of 16 amino acids. The CDR3 bases are TGCGCCAGCAGCCAAGAGGCAGCGGGAGGATCTTACGAGCAGTACTTC. This translates into CASSQEAAGGSYEQYF.

The chain's CDR3 is CSTSGRDYEQYF. The CDR3 nucleotides are TGCAGTACTAGCGGGAGAGACTACGAGCAGTACTTC. The chain has TRBV29-1 and TRBJ2-7, with 11 nucleotides matching TRBD2. The CDR3 is made up of 12 amino acids. The germline gives CDR1 SQVTM, CDR2 ANQGSEA.

This chain joins TRBV5-1 and TRBJ2-7; 11 nucleotides line up with TRBD1. CDR3 length equals 15 residues. The trim removed 0 bases at V and 2 bases at J, leaving 1 base unmatched. Germline V gene lookup returns CDR1 SGHRS and CDR2 YFSETQ. CDR3 nucleotide sequence: TGCGCCAGCAGCTTGGGGACAGGGGGCGCCTACGAGCAGTACTTC. As protein: CASSLGTGGAYEQYF.

The gene calls are TRBV6-6 and TRBJ2-1, with 9 bases lining up with TRBD2. CDR1 and CDR2 from the germline V gene are MNHNY and SVGAGI (reference sequence). The CDR3 covers 16 residues. Losses at the gene ends were 0 bases for V and 8 bases for J; bases not matched to a gene: 8. CDR3 protein: CASSYSSLAGYDEQFF. The CDR3 region has the DNA TGTGCCAGCAGTTACTCTAGCCTAGCGGGATACGATGAGCAGTTCTTC.

Details on this clone: One end of the junction fails to match germline, which may point to a read error. V and J are TRBV5-1 and TRBJ2-1; 7 nucleotides match TRBD2. The germline V gene encodes CDR1 SGHRS and CDR2 YFSETQ. CDR3 length equals 17 residues. The CDR3 is CASSLVRAGVSHNEQFF. In DNA form, the CDR3 reads TGCGCCAGCAGCTTGGTTAGGGCGGGAGTCTCCCACAATGAGCAGTTCTTC.

The chain has TRBV19 and TRBJ2-4; D uncertain. Germline assignment: CDR1 LNHDA and CDR2 SQIVND (reference sequence). The CDR3 is 15 amino acids. Trimming left V 4 bases short and J 8 bases short, with 18 bases between. The CDR3 region is CASSTPAAAKDIQYF. Written as DNA, the CDR3 is TGTGCCAGTAGTACCCCGGCCGCCGCCAAGGACATTCAGTACTTC.

The chain recombines TRBV11-2 with TRBJ2-5; 12 nucleotides agree with TRBD2. There are 15 residues in the CDR3. CDR1 and CDR2 from the germline V gene are SGHAT and FQNNGV. V lost 6 bases, J lost 4 bases, and 6 bases stayed unmatched. CDR3 sequence reads: CASRRTSGTLETQYF. The CDR3 DNA follows: TGTGCCAGCAGGAGGACTAGCGGGACTCTAGAGACCCAGTACTTC. The complete variable domain, with remaining parts taken from reference TRBV11-2 and TRBJ2-5, reads EAGVAQSPRYKIIEKRQSVAFWCNPISGHATLYWYQQILGQGPKLLIQFQNNGVVDDSQLPKDRFSAERLKGVDSTLKIQPAKLEDSAVYLCASRRTSGTLETQYFGPGTRLLVL.

The chain has TRBV7-9 and TRBJ2-7; TRBD1 might be the D (7 bases). V was shortened by 0 bases and J by 6 bases, with 15 bases between the two germline ends. The V gene's germline CDR1 is SEHNR and CDR2 FQNEAQ (reference sequence). The CDR3 totals 15 residues. CDR3 sequence reads: CASSLAGGTVLEQYF. The DNA of the CDR3 is TGTGCCAGCAGCTTAGCCGGCGGGACAGTACTCGAGCAGTACTTC.

V usage is TRBV6-5 and J usage is TRBJ2-7; D gene uncertain. Trimming removed 2 bases at V and 2 bases at J, with 7 bases between. The CDR3 is 13 amino acids. Germline V gene data show CDR1 as MNHEY and CDR2 as SVGAGI. The CDR3 here is CASSYPGTYEQYF. In DNA form, the CDR3 reads TGTGCCAGCAGTTACCCCGGCACCTACGAGCAGTACTTC.

The chain carries TRBV5-1 and TRBJ2-1; possibly TRBD1 for D (5 bases). V was trimmed by 4 bases and J by 5 bases, leaving 13 bases between them. CDR3 length: 14 amino acids. Germline-derived CDR1 and CDR2 are SGHRS and YFSETQ. For the CDR3, the DNA is TGCGCCAGCAGCCTGAAGGGGCCAAACAATGAGCAGTTCTTC. Translated, it gives CASSLKGPNNEQFF.

DNA of the CDR3: TGTGCCAGCAGCTTAGGGCTAGCGGCCGCCTACGAGCAGTACTTC. Translated, it gives CASSLGLAAAYEQYF. The chain is built from TRBV7-9 and TRBJ2-7; 7 positions match TRBD2. The ends lost 1 base at V and 2 bases at J; junction bases unmatched: 5. Germline V gene lookup returns CDR1 SEHNR and CDR2 FQNEAQ (reference sequence). This CDR3 contains 15 residues. Combining the CDR3 with reference TRBV7-9 and TRBJ2-7 gives the whole variable domain DTGVSQNPRHKITKRGQNVTFRCDPISEHNRLYWYRQTLGQGPEFLTYFQNEAQLEKSRLLSDRFSAERPKGSFSTLEIQRTEQGDSAMYLCASSLGLAAAYEQYFGPGTRLTVT.

The J gene is TRBJ1-1, the V gene TRBV7-9; 10 bases match TRBD1. V lost 4 bases, J lost 5 bases, and 7 bases stayed unmatched. This CDR3 region has 15 residues. Germline values: CDR1 SEHNR, CDR2 FQNEAQ (reference sequence). CDR3 in amino acids: CASSSEGQGTTEAFF. The CDR3 nucleotides read TGTGCCAGCAGCTCTGAGGGACAGGGGACGACTGAAGCTTTCTTT.

The rearrangement joins TRBV28 to TRBJ2-1, with D possibly being TRBD1 or TRBD2 (5 bases each). The CDR3 spans 14 residues. V lost 6 bases and J 7 bases, leaving 16 bases between the germline ends. Germline V gene lookup returns CDR1 MDHEN and CDR2 SYDVKM. Here the CDR3 reads CASRDTRGRNEQFF. The CDR3 bases are TGTGCCAGCAGGGACACAAGGGGACGGAATGAGCAGTTCTTC.

The rearrangement joins TRBV27 to TRBJ2-1; 8 nucleotides agree with TRBD2. Germline V lookup: CDR1 MNHEY, CDR2 SMNVEV (reference sequence). J gave up 3 bases and V 3 bases, and 4 bases lay outside the gene matches. The CDR3 length is 15 residues. CDR3 region: CASSFGLAGYNEQFF. The CDR3, as DNA: TGTGCCAGCAGTTTTGGTCTAGCGGGCTACAATGAGCAGTTCTTC.

This clone turned up a few times. This chain uses TRBV10-3 with TRBJ1-2, with D maybe TRBD1 (5 bases). CDR1 ENHRY and CDR2 SYGVKD come from the germline V gene. This CDR3 has 14 amino acids. The ends were cut back, 1 base at V and 4 bases at J, with 10 bases in the middle. The CDR3 coding sequence is TGTGCCATCAGTGAGTTGGGGGGAACCTATGGCTACACCTTC. Its translation is CAISELGGTYGYTF.

This clone was seen only a few times. The chain links TRBV5-4 to TRBJ2-1, with 12 bases that match TRBD1. Germline V gene sequence: CDR1 SGHNT, CDR2 YYREEE (reference sequence). The CDR3 length is 16 residues. J lost 7 bases, V lost 2 bases, and 7 bases had no gene match. The CDR3 loop is CASSLPGQGAGNEQFF. CDR3 nucleotides: TGTGCCAGCAGCTTACCGGGACAGGGGGCGGGGAATGAGCAGTTCTTC.

The chain carries TRBV20-1 and TRBJ2-7, with D unclear. V was trimmed by 6 bases and J by 4 bases, leaving 10 bases between them. The CDR3 sequence is 11 residues long. Germline V CDR1 and CDR2: DFQATT, SNEGSKA (reference sequence). DNA for the CDR3: TGCAGTGCCTCCACGGAATACGAGCAGTACTTC. It codes for CSASTEYEQYF.

This rearrangement joins TRBV19 to TRBJ2-3; maybe TRBD1 (5 bases). CDR1 and CDR2 (germline): LNHDA, SQIVND (reference sequence). Between the trimmed V and J ends, which lost 4 bases and 4 bases, there was a span of 12 bases. This CDR3 spans 14 amino acids. The CDR3 DNA reads as TGTGCCAGTAGTAAGGGGATAGCAGCAGATACGCAGTATTTT. Translated, it gives CASSKGIAADTQYF.